This TCR beta chain was identified during a study of T cells in Graves' hyperthyroidism and ophthalmopathy. Between the trimmed V and J ends, which lost 6 bases and 0 bases, there was a span of 14 bases. Germline V gene data show CDR1 as MNHEY and CDR2 as SVGEGT. CDR3 length: 16 amino acids. There were TCR beta CDR3 regions amplified from RNA transcripts. The HTBI set primed first-round TCR CDR3 RT-PCR. TCRdb reanalysed the multiplex PCR reads using MiXCR and keeps one entry per CDR3 protein. Of hundreds of thousands of distinct CDR3 sequences listed, approximately 16% are singletons. Patients aged 18 to 65 had newly diagnosed hyperthyroidism that had lasted under 2 months.

The clonotype comes from a woman in her late teens or twenties with Graves' hyperthyroidism. Source material: blood. V gene TRBV6-2 or TRBV6-3 combines with J gene TRBJ2-2, with a possible D match to TRBD2 (5 bases). For the CDR3, the DNA is TGTGCCAGCAGGGCCCAAGGAGCGGCGAACACCGGGGAGCTGTTTTTT. Amino acids: CASRAQGAANTGELFF.